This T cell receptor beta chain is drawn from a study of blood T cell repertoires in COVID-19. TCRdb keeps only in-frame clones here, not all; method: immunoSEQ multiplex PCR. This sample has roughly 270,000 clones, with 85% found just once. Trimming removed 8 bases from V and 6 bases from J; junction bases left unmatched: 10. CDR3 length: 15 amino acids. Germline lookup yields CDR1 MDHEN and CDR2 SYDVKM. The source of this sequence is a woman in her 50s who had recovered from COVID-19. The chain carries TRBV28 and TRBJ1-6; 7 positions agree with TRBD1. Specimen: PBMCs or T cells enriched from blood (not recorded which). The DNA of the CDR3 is TGTGCCAGCCGGACGGGAGGGGGCCGTAATTCACCCCTCCACTTT. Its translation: CASRTGGGRNSPLHF.